The clone carrying this TCR beta chain was found a few times. This sample is drawn from a study of T cells after yellow fever vaccination. The CDR3 extends over 15 amino acids. Germline values: CDR1 SGHTA, CDR2 FQGNSA. After removal of 5 bases from V and 5 bases from J, the junction contained 11 bases not matched to a gene. Conversion of TCR transcripts into cDNA relied on 5'RACE template switching, which added a universal primer site and UMIs. A single record per CDR3 protein comes from TCRdb applying MiXCR to the 5' RACE reads. The sample lists 250,000 or so distinct CDR3 sequences, 6% to 7.5% occurring once.

The chain joins TRBV7-2 to TRBJ1-2, with TRBD1 identical over 7 bases. Material: CD4+ T cells sorted from PBMCs, obtained 15 days after the yellow fever booster vaccination. The TCR comes from a man aged 25-40 years who received the YFV17D yellow fever vaccine. Here the CDR3 DNA reads TGTGCCAGCAGCCCAGGGGGGACAGATATATATGGCTACACCTTC. This encodes CASSPGGTDIYGYTF.